One sample yielded the 21 T cell receptor beta chains listed below, sequenced in a study of radiotherapy plus CTLA-4 blockade in lung cancer. The table came from immunoSEQ multiplex PCR; TCRdb's copy has only in-frame clones and leaves some out. The top ten clones hold about 38% of a sample with 65,000 to 90,000 clones, around nine tenths of them seen once. This material consisted of peripheral blood, taken from a patient treated with radiotherapy plus ipilimumab. Receptors originate from a human donor with non-small cell lung cancer that progressed on radiotherapy plus ipilimumab.

The gene calls are TRBV30 and TRBJ2-5; D possibly corresponds to TRBD2 (6 bases). Judging by the DNA end, TRBJ2-7 fits better; the J call may be wrong. The CDR3 contains 14 residues. Germline CDR1 and CDR2: GTSNPN and SVGIG (reference sequence). CDR3 DNA: TGTGCCTGGAGTATAGCGGATGCCTCCTACGAGCAGTACTTC. Amino acid sequence: CAWSIADASYEQYF.

The chain recombines TRBV4-2 with TRBJ2-1, with 9 bases matching TRBD2. This CDR3 region has 17 residues. The V and J ends lost 2 bases and 3 bases, in that order; junction bases with no gene match: 8. CDR1 LGHNA and CDR2 YNFKEQ come from the germline V gene. The DNA of the CDR3 is TGTGCCAGCAGCCAACTTAGCGGGAGCTTACGCTACAATGAGCAGTTCTTC. Its protein is CASSQLSGSLRYNEQFF.

Only one count was recorded for this clone. The rearrangement joins TRBV12-5 to TRBJ1-2, with D perhaps matching TRBD1 (6 bases). The CDR3 runs 12 residues. CDR1 is LGHNT and CDR2 is FRNRAP in the germline V gene. The germline V and J ends were trimmed by 5 bases and 6 bases, with 10 bases remaining between them. CDR3 coding DNA: TGTGCTAGTGGTGCAGGGGTGAATGGCTACACCTTC. The encoded protein is CASGAGVNGYTF. The full variable domain, rest sourced from reference TRBV12-5 and TRBJ1-2, is DARVTQTPRHKVTEMGQEVTMRCQPILGHNTVFWYRQTMMQGLELLAYFRNRAPLDDSGMPKDRFSAEMPDATLATLKIQPSEPRDSAVYFCASGAGVNGYTFGSGTRLTVV.

CDR3 protein: CASSVTETQYF. The CDR3 nucleotides read TGTGCCAGCAGTGTTACGGAGACCCAGTACTTC. The chain joins TRBV6-1 to TRBJ2-5, with no clear D. Per the germline V gene, CDR1 is MNHNS and CDR2 is SASEGT. CDR3 length equals 11 residues. V gave up 4 bases and J gave up 5 bases, with 5 bases separating them.

The genes are TRBV7-8 and TRBJ2-5, with no clear D. The CDR3 is made up of 13 amino acids. CDR1 SGHVS and CDR2 FQNEAQ come from the germline V gene. The V end was cut by 3 bases, the J end by 5 bases, with 10 bases between. The DNA for the CDR3 is TGTGCCAGCAGCTTCGCCATGGGGGAGACCCAGTACTTC. Encoded protein: CASSFAMGETQYF.

This sequence joins TRBV2 and TRBJ2-7, with 9 bases fitting TRBD2. Germline V gene data show CDR1 as SNHLY and CDR2 as FYNNEI. The CDR3 covers 14 residues. The ends lost 3 bases at V and 7 bases at J; junction bases unmatched: 7. The CDR3 region is CASSDAGGPGEQYV. The CDR3 DNA follows: TGTGCCAGCAGTGACGCGGGAGGGCCGGGTGAGCAGTACGTC.

The rearrangement joins TRBV4-2 to TRBJ2-7; 8 nucleotides match TRBD2. Trimming took 1 base from V and 7 from J; bases not matched to a gene: 6. The CDR3 consists of 14 residues. Germline CDR1 and CDR2: LGHNA and YNFKEQ. Here the CDR3 reads CASSQVSGRGEQYF. The CDR3 DNA sequence: TGTGCCAGCAGCCAAGTAAGCGGGAGAGGGGAGCAGTACTTC.

The chain employs TRBV10-3 and TRBJ2-7; the match to TRBD2 covers 7 bases. V shed 4 bases, J shed 6 bases, and the junction held 6 bases outside the gene matches. The CDR3 covers 13 residues. Germline loops: CDR1 ENHRY, CDR2 SYGVKD. For the CDR3, the DNA is TGTGCCATCAGTGGCGCAACTAGCGCCGAGCAGTACTTC. It codes for CAISGATSAEQYF.

The chain couples TRBV18 to TRBJ2-4; 14 nucleotides match TRBD2. This CDR3 has 20 residues. Germline CDR1 and CDR2: KGHSH and LQKENI. Trimming at V came to 9 bases and at J to 1 base, leaving 17 bases not matched to a gene. CDR3 region: CARSLLLGTSGRGAKNIQYF. Here the CDR3 DNA reads TGTGCCAGATCCCTTCTCCTTGGGACTAGCGGGAGAGGGGCCAAAAACATTCAGTACTTC. Supplemented by reference TRBV18 and TRBJ2-4, the full variable domain reads NAGVMQNPRHLVRRRGQEARLRCSPMKGHSHVYWYRQLPEEGLKFMVYLQKENIIDESGMPKERFSAEFPKEGPSILRIQQVVRGDSAAYFCARSLLLGTSGRGAKNIQYFGAGTRLSVL.

The CDR3 DNA reads TGCGCCAGCAGCTTGGCCGGCACAAACTATGGCTACACCTTC. Its protein product is CASSLAGTNYGYTF. The chain employs TRBV5-1 and TRBJ1-2, with D unclear. The CDR3 is made up of 14 amino acids. CDR1 and CDR2 from the germline V gene are SGHRS and YFSETQ. The V end lost 0 bases, the J end lost 2 bases, and 8 bases lay between the germline ends.

V is TRBV7-9 and J is TRBJ1-5; D is perhaps TRBD1 (5 bases). This CDR3 is 13 amino acids long. Trimming removed 5 bases at V and 6 bases at J, with 11 bases between. Per germline, CDR1 SEHNR and CDR2 FQNEAQ (reference sequence). The CDR3 loop reads CASSPAGTQPQHF. The CDR3 coding sequence is TGTGCCAGCAGCCCGGCGGGGACTCAGCCCCAGCATTTT.

V and J are TRBV4-2 and TRBJ2-5; 9 bases are a match to TRBD2. This CDR3 contains 16 residues. CDR1 and CDR2 (germline): LGHNA, YNFKEQ. Losses at the gene ends were 4 bases for V and 2 bases for J; bases not matched to a gene: 8. The CDR3 here is CASSPNVAGGQETQYF. CDR3 sequence (DNA): TGTGCCAGCAGCCCTAATGTCGCGGGAGGGCAAGAGACCCAGTACTTC.

The chain is built from TRBV4-1 and TRBJ2-1, with 10 bases fitting TRBD1. This CDR3 comprises 16 residues. Unmatched junction bases numbered 8, after V lost 3 bases and J lost 6 bases. Germline V gene lookup returns CDR1 MGHRA and CDR2 YSYEKL. CDR3 DNA: TGCGCCAGCAGCCACGGGACAGGGGATGGGGGCAATGAGCAGTTCTTC. Its translation is CASSHGTGDGGNEQFF.

The chain joins TRBV4-2 to TRBJ2-7; TRBD2 aligns across 9 bases. Trimming took 0 bases from V and 0 from J; bases not matched to a gene: 9. This CDR3 region has 18 residues. From germline, CDR1 is LGHNA and CDR2 YNFKEQ. In nucleotides, the CDR3 is TGTGCCAGCAGCCAAGATTTGGGGGCTAGCGGGGTCTCCTACGAGCAGTACTTC. Translation: CASSQDLGASGVSYEQYF.

The chain joins TRBV18 to TRBJ1-5; D gene uncertain. The CDR3 is 13 amino acids. Germline loops: CDR1 KGHSH, CDR2 LQKENI. Between the trimmed V and J ends, which lost 2 bases and 5 bases, there was a span of 7 bases. The DNA for the CDR3 is TGTGCCAGCTCACCAACCGAGGATCAGCCCCAGCATTTT. Protein sequence: CASSPTEDQPQHF.

J is TRBJ1-2 and V is TRBV2, with no clear D. The CDR3 covers 14 residues. The V end lost 1 base, the J end lost 4 bases, and 10 bases lay between the germline ends. CDR1 is SNHLY and CDR2 is FYNNEI in the germline V gene. The CDR3 reads CASSEGVYSYGYTF. CDR3 coding DNA: TGTGCCAGCAGTGAAGGGGTTTACAGCTATGGCTACACCTTC.

The V call is TRBV7-6, the J call TRBJ2-2; no definite D call. This CDR3 spans 14 amino acids. In germline, CDR1 is SGHVS, CDR2 FNYEAQ. V was clipped by 4 bases and J by 0 bases, with 6 bases between them. CDR3 residues: CASSYQANTGELFF. CDR3 nucleotide sequence: TGTGCCAGCAGCTACCAGGCGAACACCGGGGAGCTGTTTTTT. Complete variable domain (other parts from reference TRBV7-6 and TRBJ2-2): GAGVSQSPRYKVTKRGQDVALRCDPISGHVSLYWYRQALGQGPEFLTYFNYEAQQDKSGLPNDRFSAERPEGSISTLTIQRTEQRDSAMYRCASSYQANTGELFFGEGSRLTVL.

Remarks on this clone: The junction departs from the called germline gene at one end, perhaps through a read error. This CDR3 is also generated by other DNA sequences in the sample. The CDR3 region is CASRLGEGTGELFF. In nucleotides, the CDR3 is TGTGCCAGCAGACTGGGCGAAGGAACCGGGGAACTGTTTTTT. This sequence joins TRBV7-9 and TRBJ2-2; weak D call: TRBD2 (5 bases). The CDR3 is 14 residues long. CDR1 and CDR2 from the germline V gene are SEHNR and FQNEAQ (reference sequence).

The chain has TRBV5-1 and TRBJ2-7; 7 bases line up with TRBD1. CDR1 and CDR2 (germline): SGHRS, YFSETQ. The length of the CDR3 is 12 residues. V trimming: 3 bases; J trimming: 4 bases; junction bases outside the gene matches: 1. In DNA form, the CDR3 reads TGCGCCAGCAGCTCGGACAGGTACGAGCAGTACTTC. Translation: CASSSDRYEQYF.

Worth noting for this clone: Additional DNA sequences in this sample encode the identical CDR3. This chain connects TRBV18 to TRBJ2-5; TRBD1 agrees at 8 bases. In germline, CDR1 is KGHSH, CDR2 LQKENI. The CDR3 length is 14 residues. Trimming cost V 6 bases and J 1 base; bases outside gene matches: 4. The CDR3 region has the DNA TGTGCCAGCTCGCCAGGGACAGGCCAAGAGACCCAGTACTTC. It is translated as CASSPGTGQETQYF. The full variable domain, its missing parts supplied by reference TRBV18 and TRBJ2-5, is NAGVMQNPRHLVRRRGQEARLRCSPMKGHSHVYWYRQLPEEGLKFMVYLQKENIIDESGMPKERFSAEFPKEGPSILRIQQVVRGDSAAYFCASSPGTGQETQYFGPGTRLLVL.

V is TRBV30 and J is TRBJ2-7; 7 positions agree with TRBD1. The J segment lost 5 bases and the V segment lost 2 bases, leaving 6 bases of the junction unmatched. Germline assignment: CDR1 GTSNPN and CDR2 SVGIG (reference sequence). This CDR3 comprises 13 residues. The CDR3 DNA sequence: TGTGCCTGGAGTTGGGACAGCAAGCACGAGCAGTACTTC. This sequence encodes CAWSWDSKHEQYF. Variable domain in full (rest from reference TRBV30 and TRBJ2-7): SQTIHQWPATLVQPVGSPLSLECTVEGTSNPNLYWYRQAAGRGLQLLFYSVGIGQISSEVPQNLSASRPQDRQFILSSKKLLLSDSGFYLCAWSWDSKHEQYFGPGTRLTVT.